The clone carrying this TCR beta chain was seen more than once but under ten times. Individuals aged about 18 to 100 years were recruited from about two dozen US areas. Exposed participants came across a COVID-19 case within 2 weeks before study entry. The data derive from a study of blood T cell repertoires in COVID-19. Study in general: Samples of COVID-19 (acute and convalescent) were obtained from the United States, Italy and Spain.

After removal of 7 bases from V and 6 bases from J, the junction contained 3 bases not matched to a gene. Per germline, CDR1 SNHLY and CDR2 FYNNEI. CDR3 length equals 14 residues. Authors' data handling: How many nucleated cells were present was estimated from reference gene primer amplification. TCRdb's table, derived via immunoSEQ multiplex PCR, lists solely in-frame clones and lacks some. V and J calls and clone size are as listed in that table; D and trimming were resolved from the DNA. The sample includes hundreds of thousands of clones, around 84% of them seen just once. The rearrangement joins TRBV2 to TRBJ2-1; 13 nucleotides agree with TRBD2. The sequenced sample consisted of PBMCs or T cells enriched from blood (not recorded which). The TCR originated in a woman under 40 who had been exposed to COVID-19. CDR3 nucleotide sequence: TGTGCCAGCAAACTAGCGGGGGGGCTCAATGAGCAGTTCTTC. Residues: CASKLAGGLNEQFF.